The rows below give T cell receptor beta chains drawn from one sample of a study of technical replicates of blood from several donors. Sequencing was performed with immunoSEQ multiplex PCR; in TCRdb, only in-frame clones are kept and a portion is missing. This table holds 58,000 or so clones, about 86% found once. The sequenced sample was PBMCs. The receptors stem from a human donor in good health. Some clones in this sample may be carry-over from other donors' samples. Both conserved end residues are part of each CDR3. Each record gives: clone size, J gene, D gene, V gene, CDR3 protein, CDR3 DNA. D genes are given only for firm matches. Clone size is not always given. Where it is, it says once, few, many or a class for expanded clones.

abundance: .
j_gene: TRBJ2-7
d_gene: .
v_gene: TRBV7-8
CDR3aa: CASSATRGYEQYF
CDR3nt: TGTGCCAGCAGCGCAACCAGGGGTTACGAGCAGTACTTC

abundance: .
j_gene: TRBJ1-1
d_gene: TRBD1
v_gene: TRBV7-9
CDR3aa: CASSLGGAEAFF
CDR3nt: TGTGCCAGCAGCCTAGGGGGCGCTGAAGCTTTCTTT

abundance: .
j_gene: TRBJ2-2
d_gene: .
v_gene: TRBV7-7
CDR3aa: CASSSYQGYTGELFF
CDR3nt: TGTGCCAGCAGCTCTTATCAGGGGTACACCGGGGAGCTGTTTTTT

abundance: .
j_gene: TRBJ2-5
d_gene: TRBD2
v_gene: TRBV19
CDR3aa: CASSVRTSGGGETQYF
CDR3nt: TGTGCCAGTAGTGTTCGGACTAGCGGCGGAGGAGAGACCCAGTACTTC

abundance: once
j_gene: TRBJ2-7
d_gene: TRBD1
v_gene: TRBV14
CDR3aa: CASSLRPGQGAGEQYF
CDR3nt: TGTGCCAGCAGCCTACGACCGGGACAGGGGGCAGGGGAGCAGTACTTC

abundance: once
j_gene: TRBJ2-7
d_gene: TRBD2
v_gene: TRBV7-8
CDR3aa: CASSLQLAGRYEQYF
CDR3nt: TGTGCCAGCAGCTTACAGCTAGCGGGACGGTACGAGCAGTACTTC

abundance: .
j_gene: TRBJ2-1
d_gene: TRBD2
v_gene: TRBV5-8
CDR3aa: CASSPGTSVYYNEQFF
CDR3nt: TGTGCCAGCAGCCCAGGGACTAGCGTTTACTACAATGAGCAGTTCTTC

abundance: .
j_gene: TRBJ1-1
d_gene: .
v_gene: TRBV27
CDR3aa: CASRGHLDTEAFF
CDR3nt: TGTGCCAGCAGGGGACATCTGGACACTGAAGCTTTCTTT

abundance: .
j_gene: TRBJ2-1
d_gene: .
v_gene: TRBV7-9
CDR3aa: CASSWAYLNEQFF
CDR3nt: TGTGCCAGCAGCTGGGCCTATTTGAATGAGCAGTTCTTC

abundance: .
j_gene: TRBJ1-6
d_gene: TRBD1
v_gene: TRBV5-1
CDR3aa: CASSLAGTDNSPLHF
CDR3nt: TGCGCCAGCAGCTTGGCCGGGACAGATAATTCACCCCTCCACTTT

abundance: .
j_gene: TRBJ2-1
d_gene: TRBD2
v_gene: TRBV5-6
CDR3aa: CASSLGESGRGGYNEQFF
CDR3nt: TGTGCCAGCAGCTTAGGGGAGAGCGGGAGGGGGGGCTACAATGAGCAGTTCTTC

abundance: .
j_gene: TRBJ2-7
d_gene: .
v_gene: TRBV19
CDR3aa: CASRTAHGSYEQYF
CDR3nt: TGTGCCAGTCGGACAGCCCACGGGTCCTACGAGCAGTACTTC

abundance: once
j_gene: TRBJ1-6
d_gene: .
v_gene: TRBV11-3
CDR3aa: CASSLGGQNSPLHF
CDR3nt: TGTGCCAGCAGCTTAGGGGGACAAAATTCACCCCTCCACTTT

abundance: .
j_gene: TRBJ2-3
d_gene: TRBD2
v_gene: TRBV5-4
CDR3aa: CASSSRTSGIGTDTQYF
CDR3nt: TGTGCCAGCAGCTCTAGGACTAGCGGGATAGGCACAGATACGCAGTATTTT

abundance: .
j_gene: TRBJ2-1
d_gene: .
v_gene: TRBV11-3
CDR3aa: CASSLDGGYNEQFF
CDR3nt: TGTGCCAGCAGCTTAGATGGCGGGTACAATGAGCAGTTCTTC

abundance: .
j_gene: TRBJ2-7
d_gene: TRBD2
v_gene: TRBV4-3
CDR3aa: CASSQDYGVAGGSTHEQYF
CDR3nt: TGCGCCAGCAGCCAAGATTACGGGGTAGCGGGAGGGAGCACCCACGAGCAGTACTTC

abundance: .
j_gene: TRBJ1-1
d_gene: .
v_gene: TRBV30
CDR3aa: CAWSVRRNTEAFF
CDR3nt: TGTGCCTGGAGTGTACGCAGGAACACTGAAGCTTTCTTT